The 27 T cell receptor beta chains listed next were all sequenced from one sample in a study of shared clonotypes between healthy human individuals. Method: immunoSEQ multiplex PCR; TCRdb's copy keeps in-frame clones and lacks some. The sample records over 1.4 million clones, more than 95% being singletons. Sequenced material: naive CD4+ T cells sorted from blood. This sample's subset: CD45RA+ positively selected. The receptors were sampled from a man aged 25-45 years in good health.

The V call is TRBV11-2, the J call TRBJ2-2; D is possibly TRBD2 (5 bases). The CDR3 spans 17 residues. CDR1 SGHAT and CDR2 FQNNGV come from the germline V gene. V was trimmed by 4 bases and J by 3 bases, leaving 18 bases between them. This chain's CDR3 is CASSSLAIVGYTGELFF. The CDR3 DNA is TGTGCCAGCAGCTCGTTAGCGATTGTGGGATACACCGGGGAGCTGTTTTTT.

This chain joins TRBV9 and TRBJ2-1, with D perhaps matching TRBD1 (6 bases). Germline values: CDR1 SGDLS, CDR2 YYNGEE. The CDR3 has 17 residues. V was pared by 0 bases and J by 2 bases, with 15 bases between. The CDR3: CASSVAKTGFPYNEQFF. DNA of the CDR3: TGTGCCAGCAGCGTAGCCAAAACAGGGTTCCCCTACAATGAGCAGTTCTTC.

This clone has a handful of counts. V usage is TRBV2 and J usage is TRBJ1-5; tentative D call: TRBD1 (5 bases). V was pared by 8 bases and J by 5 bases, with 13 bases between. CDR3 size: 13 residues. Germline loops: CDR1 SNHLY, CDR2 FYNNEI. This CDR3 reads CASGPTVHQPQHF. As DNA, the CDR3 is TGTGCCAGCGGACCGACAGTACATCAGCCCCAGCATTTT.

The rearrangement uses TRBV9 and TRBJ2-2, with no clear D. Trimming stripped 0 bases from V and 1 base from J, with 13 bases between. The CDR3 is 17 amino acids. Germline V CDR1 and CDR2: SGDLS, YYNGEE. This chain's CDR3 is CASSVGLGPRNTGELFF. The CDR3 DNA reads TGTGCCAGCAGCGTAGGACTCGGGCCTAGGAACACCGGGGAGCTGTTTTTT.

J is TRBJ1-4 and V is TRBV5-4; D is uncertain. The CDR3 extends over 16 amino acids. Trimming pared 5 bases from V and 6 bases from J, leaving 20 bases between. Per the germline V gene, CDR1 is SGHNT and CDR2 is YYREEE (reference sequence). CDR3 DNA: TGTGCCAGCAGTCGGGAACCCCGGACGACTTATGAAAAACTGTTTTTT. This codes for CASSREPRTTYEKLFF.

Remarks on this clone: The same CDR3 also results from other DNA sequences found in this sample. The chain uses TRBV5-1 and TRBJ2-7; 8 bases agree with TRBD2. Looked up from germline, CDR1 is SGHRS and CDR2 is YFSETQ. The ends lost 4 bases at V and 3 bases at J; junction bases unmatched: 3. This CDR3 region has 13 residues. DNA of the CDR3: TGCGCCAGCAGCGGCGGGACTAGCTACGAGCAGTACTTC. Translation: CASSGGTSYEQYF.

J is TRBJ1-1 and V is TRBV5-1; D uncertain. This CDR3 spans 13 amino acids. V was cut by 1 base and J by 3 bases, with 7 bases left in between. From germline, CDR1 is SGHRS and CDR2 YFSETQ. CDR3 amino acids: CASSLFGDTEAFF. Here the CDR3 DNA reads TGCGCCAGCAGCTTGTTCGGGGACACTGAAGCTTTCTTT.

The V call is TRBV2, the J call TRBJ2-1; the D gene is possibly TRBD2 (5 bases). CDR1 is SNHLY and CDR2 is FYNNEI in the germline V gene. Between the trimmed V and J ends, which lost 0 bases and 15 bases, there was a span of 18 bases. The CDR3 length is 14 residues. The CDR3 region is CASSEALISAGPFF. The CDR3 bases are TGTGCCAGCAGTGAAGCGCTAATTAGCGCCGGCCCGTTCTTC.

The V gene is TRBV7-2, the J gene TRBJ2-7; 10 positions agree with TRBD2. CDR1 and CDR2 (germline): SGHTA, FQGNSA. CDR3 length equals 16 residues. V shed 5 bases and J 0 bases; nucleotides not matched to a gene: 7. CDR3 residues: CASSPLAGGGSYEQYF. Written as DNA, the CDR3 is TGTGCCAGCAGCCCGTTAGCGGGGGGAGGCTCCTACGAGCAGTACTTC.

V usage is TRBV4-3 and J usage is TRBJ2-3, with TRBD2 as a possible D gene (6 bases). V was clipped by 0 bases and J by 1 base, with 17 bases between them. The CDR3 contains 18 residues. Per the germline V gene, CDR1 is LGHNA and CDR2 is YSLEER. The CDR3 DNA reads as TGCGCCAGCAGCCAAGATAGGGGCGGGAAACCCCGCACAGATACGCAGTATTTT. Its translation: CASSQDRGGKPRTDTQYF.

The chain uses TRBV5-1 and TRBJ2-1, with D perhaps matching TRBD1 (6 bases). The germline V gene has CDR1 SGHRS and CDR2 YFSETQ. The V gene lost 6 bases and the J gene lost 0 bases, with 10 bases spanning the gap. This CDR3 region has 14 residues. The DNA of the CDR3 is TGCGCCAGCACGACAGGCAACTCCTACAATGAGCAGTTCTTC. As protein: CASTTGNSYNEQFF.

This rearrangement joins TRBV18 to TRBJ2-1; 12 bases are shared with TRBD2. Germline V gene data show CDR1 as KGHSH and CDR2 as LQKENI. J gave up 1 base and V 2 bases, and 6 bases lay outside the gene matches. The CDR3 totals 18 residues. CDR3 loop: CASSPRTSGASSYNEQFF. For the CDR3, the DNA is TGTGCCAGCTCACCAAGGACTAGCGGGGCATCTTCCTACAATGAGCAGTTCTTC.

In DNA, the CDR3 is TGTGCCAGCAGTACGGACAGAAACGCAGATACGCAGTATTTT. Amino acids: CASSTDRNADTQYF. The V and J genes are TRBV6-1 and TRBJ2-3; the D gene is possibly TRBD1 (6 bases). Germline V gene data show CDR1 as MNHNS and CDR2 as SASEGT. Trimming pared 5 bases from V and 4 bases from J, leaving 13 bases between. The length of the CDR3 is 14 residues.

This chain links TRBV5-1 with TRBJ1-2, with D uncertain. Trimming took 0 bases from V and 4 from J, leaving 22 bases between them. The germline V gene has CDR1 SGHRS and CDR2 YFSETQ. The CDR3 contains 18 residues. CDR3 sequence: CASSLGPGVGVIGYGYTF. CDR3 DNA sequence: TGCGCCAGCAGCTTGGGGCCTGGGGTAGGTGTCATCGGCTATGGCTACACCTTC.

The chain links TRBV9 to TRBJ2-1, with D perhaps matching TRBD2 (5 bases). The V and J ends lost 5 bases and 0 bases respectively, with 12 bases between them. The CDR3 consists of 15 residues. The germline gives CDR1 SGDLS, CDR2 YYNGEE. The CDR3 spells CASSQSGISYNEQFF. CDR3 sequence (DNA): TGTGCCAGCAGTCAAAGCGGAATCTCCTACAATGAGCAGTTCTTC.

This chain joins TRBV7-2 and TRBJ2-2; the match to TRBD2 covers 10 bases. The ends lost 1 base at V and 1 base at J; junction bases unmatched: 0. Germline assignment: CDR1 SGHTA and CDR2 FQGNSA. The CDR3 totals 16 residues. The CDR3 is CASSLGLAGNTGELFF. In DNA, the CDR3 is TGTGCCAGCAGCTTAGGACTAGCGGGGAACACCGGGGAGCTGTTTTTT.

The chain carries TRBV6-5 and TRBJ1-1; TRBD1 agrees at 7 bases. J was trimmed by 4 bases and V by 5 bases; bases with no gene match: 7. The CDR3 loop spans 14 amino acids. Germline CDR1 MNHEY, CDR2 SVGAGI. The CDR3 here is CASSRQGIGTEAFF. The CDR3 DNA is TGTGCCAGCAGTCGACAGGGAATTGGCACTGAAGCTTTCTTT.

V and J are TRBV11-2 and TRBJ2-1; maybe TRBD1 (5 bases). Germline CDR1 is SGHAT and CDR2 is FQNNGV. The CDR3 runs to 16 residues. The V end was cut by 1 base, the J end by 7 bases, with 17 bases between. This CDR3 is CASSLGRAGLGNEQFF. Here the CDR3 DNA reads TGTGCCAGCAGCTTAGGTCGCGCAGGGCTCGGGAATGAGCAGTTCTTC.

The rearrangement uses TRBV7-2 and TRBJ2-6; no definite D call. CDR1 is SGHTA and CDR2 is FQGNSA in the germline V gene. The CDR3 contains 17 residues. Trimming cost V 5 bases and J 0 bases, with 14 bases left between them. The CDR3 DNA reads TGTGCCAGCAGCAAAAACAAAGGGATCTCTGGGGCCAACGTCCTGACTTTC. Protein sequence: CASSKNKGISGANVLTF.

The rearrangement uses TRBV5-1 and TRBJ2-1; the D gene is possibly TRBD2 (5 bases). Deletions cut 4 bases from V and 6 bases from J, with 14 bases between. This CDR3 spans 14 amino acids. Germline CDR1 reads SGHRS; CDR2 reads YFSETQ. The chain's CDR3 is CASSPGRTLNEQFF. CDR3 DNA: TGCGCCAGCAGCCCGGGCCGGACTCTCAATGAGCAGTTCTTC. Variable domain in full (rest from reference TRBV5-1 and TRBJ2-1): KAGVTQTPRYLIKTRGQQVTLSCSPISGHRSVSWYQQTPGQGLQFLFEYFSETQRNKGNFPGRFSGRQFSNSRSEMNVSTLELGDSALYLCASSPGRTLNEQFFGPGTRLTVL.

This clone was seen a single time. The sample contains more than one DNA sequence encoding this CDR3. V is TRBV4-1 and J is TRBJ2-2; D is undetermined. Germline V gives CDR1 MGHRA, CDR2 YSYEKL. CDR3 length: 12 residues. Trimming took off 1 base at V and 7 bases at J, with 4 bases between the two ends. CDR3 residues: CASSQVRGELFF. For the CDR3, the DNA is TGCGCCAGCAGCCAAGTCCGCGGGGAGCTGTTTTTT.

This chain connects TRBV6-5 to TRBJ2-1; 8 nucleotides align to TRBD2. V was pared by 3 bases and J by 10 bases, with 14 bases of the junction left unmatched. The CDR3 is made up of 16 amino acids. Germline values: CDR1 MNHEY, CDR2 SVGAGI. The CDR3 DNA is TGTGCCAGCAGTTATCTCGGCGGACTAGCCGTCGTGGAGCAGTTCTTC. It codes for CASSYLGGLAVVEQFF.

In this sample, this clone turned up once. The sample carries other DNA sequences with the same CDR3. This rearrangement joins TRBV29-1 to TRBJ2-3; 8 bases are a match to TRBD2. J was trimmed by 2 bases and V by 6 bases; bases with no gene match: 4. The germline V gene encodes CDR1 SQVTM and CDR2 ANQGSEA. The CDR3 length is 13 residues. The CDR3 spells CSVSGRVTDTQYF. The CDR3 DNA is TGCAGCGTGAGCGGGAGAGTCACAGATACGCAGTATTTT.

The chain employs TRBV21-1 and TRBJ2-3; the D call in the table, TRBD1, was not verified against the DNA. TRBV21-1 is recorded as a pseudogene. There are 15 residues in the CDR3. The CDR3 DNA reads TGTGCCAGCAGCAAAGGGACAGGGTCCACAGATACGCAGTATTTT. Translating gives CASSKGTGSTDTQYF.

The rearrangement uses TRBV28 and TRBJ2-3; tentatively, D is TRBD2 (6 bases). V shed 6 bases and J shed 6 bases, with 19 bases lying between them. The CDR3 contains 15 residues. Germline lookup yields CDR1 MDHEN and CDR2 SYDVKM. The CDR3 region has the DNA TGTGCCAGCAGGGGAGTGACTAGGGGTCTGGATACGCAGTATTTT. Translation: CASRGVTRGLDTQYF. Variable domain in full (rest from reference TRBV28 and TRBJ2-3): DVKVTQSSRYLVKRTGEKVFLECVQDMDHENMFWYRQDPGLGLRLIYFSYDVKMKEKGDIPEGYSVSREKKERFSLILESASTNQTSMYLCASRGVTRGLDTQYFGPGTRLTVL.

The chain employs TRBV11-2 and TRBJ2-5, with a possible D match to TRBD1 (6 bases). Trimming pared 0 bases from V and 4 bases from J, leaving 15 bases between. CDR3 length: 16 amino acids. Germline lookup yields CDR1 SGHAT and CDR2 FQNNGV. CDR3 coding DNA: TGTGCCAGCAGCTTAGATCCCCGGCAGGGGTCAGAGACCCAGTACTTC. Its translation is CASSLDPRQGSETQYF.

The chain carries TRBV14 and TRBJ2-3; D gene uncertain. The ends were cut back, 4 bases at V and 4 bases at J, with 15 bases in the middle. This CDR3 has 15 amino acids. Germline lookup yields CDR1 SGHDN and CDR2 FVKESK. The CDR3 DNA reads TGTGCCAGCAGCCCGTCCCTGGCGCGGTCAGATACGCAGTATTTT. It yields the protein CASSPSLARSDTQYF. The full variable domain, completed using reference TRBV14 and TRBJ2-3, is EAGVTQFPSHSVIEKGQTVTLRCDPISGHDNLYWYRRVMGKEIKFLLHFVKESKQDESGMPNNRFLAERTGGTYSTLKVQPAELEDSGVYFCASSPSLARSDTQYFGPGTRLTVL.